These 9 T cell receptor beta chains were sequenced from one sample in a study of identical twins. TCRdb itself ran the 5' RACE reads through MiXCR, one entry per CDR3 protein. The repertoire holds just under 550,000 distinct CDR3 sequences, roughly 15% seen once, with roughly 0.42% in the top ten. The sample also formed part of further work on yellow fever vaccine responses in identical twins.

Sequencing was performed on CD4+ T cells sorted from blood. Source of these receptors: a woman between 18 and 30 years old in good health.

This clonotype was counted only a few times. The chain joins TRBV15 to TRBJ1-3, with unresolved D. The V end lost 3 bases, the J end lost 1 base, and 7 bases lay between the germline ends. This CDR3 region has 14 residues. CDR1 is LNHNV, CDR2 YYDKDF, per germline (reference sequence). CDR3 sequence reads: CATSSRGSGNTIYF. The CDR3 bases are TGTGCCACCAGCAGCAGAGGATCTGGAAACACCATATATTTT.

The sample holds a few counts of this clonotype. For the CDR3, the DNA is TGCAGTGCTAGAATGGGTGGACAGCAGGACACTGAAGCTTTCTTT. It yields the protein CSARMGGQQDTEAFF. The V call is TRBV20-1, the J call TRBJ1-1; the D gene is possibly TRBD1 (6 bases). The length of the CDR3 is 15 residues. Germline CDR1 reads DFQATT; CDR2 reads SNEGSKA (reference sequence). V was trimmed by 2 bases and J by 3 bases, leaving 16 bases between them.

This clonotype was observed a handful of times. The chain carries TRBV27 and TRBJ2-2; 13 positions agree with TRBD2. This CDR3 has 16 amino acids. V gave up 7 bases and J gave up 5 bases; unmatched junction bases: 7. Germline CDR1 and CDR2: MNHEY and SMNVEV (reference sequence). Here the CDR3 reads CASTPGLAGRTGELFF. The CDR3 DNA reads as TGTGCCAGCACCCCGGGACTAGCGGGGAGGACCGGGGAGCTGTTTTTT.

The table lists this clonotype with a few counts. This chain connects TRBV29-1 to TRBJ1-1, with TRBD1 as a possible D gene (6 bases). This CDR3 is 12 amino acids long. V was pared by 4 bases and J by 4 bases, with 10 bases between. Germline CDR1 SQVTM, CDR2 ANQGSEA. As DNA, the CDR3 is TGCAGCGTTGGAGGGGGTCGCACTGAAGCTTTCTTT. Translating gives CSVGGGRTEAFF.

At least ten counts were recorded for this clonotype. This chain joins TRBV24-1 and TRBJ2-2; the D is unclear. The germline V gene has CDR1 KGHDR and CDR2 SFDVKD. Trimming took 10 bases from V and 7 from J, leaving 12 bases between them. The CDR3 covers 12 residues. CDR3 residues: CATKGSYGELFF. The CDR3 bases are TGTGCCACGAAGGGTTCGTACGGGGAGCTGTTTTTT.

The genes are TRBV10-3 and TRBJ2-3; 8 positions match TRBD2. Trimming cost V 2 bases and J 3 bases; bases outside gene matches: 7. CDR3 length equals 16 residues. Germline V gene data show CDR1 as ENHRY and CDR2 as SYGVKD. The CDR3 reads CAISERTSGPTDTQYF. The CDR3 region has the DNA TGTGCCATCAGTGAGCGAACTAGCGGACCGACAGATACGCAGTATTTT.

The V call is TRBV5-1, the J call TRBJ1-6, with D hard to call. The germline CDR1 and CDR2 sequences are SGHRS and YFSETQ. Trimming removed 0 bases from V and 8 bases from J, with 12 bases in between. The CDR3 sequence is 15 residues long. The DNA of the CDR3 is TGCGCCAGCAGCTTGGCCTGGGGATCCGATTCACCCCTCCACTTT. Translation: CASSLAWGSDSPLHF.

The chain links TRBV6-1 to TRBJ2-3; D gene ambiguous. Germline V CDR1 and CDR2: MNHNS, SASEGT. The CDR3 is 17 amino acids. Trimming pared 6 bases from V and 6 bases from J, leaving 25 bases between. The CDR3 bases are TGTGCCAGCAGCCCCTTGGGTTGGGCCGATCCCGCCGATACGCAGTATTTT. It yields the protein CASSPLGWADPADTQYF.

This clonotype came up a few times. This chain connects TRBV7-2 to TRBJ1-4; TRBD1 agrees at 11 bases. The CDR3 spans 15 residues. V shed 2 bases, J shed 11 bases, and the junction held 7 bases outside the gene matches. Germline CDR1 is SGHTA and CDR2 is FQGNSA. CDR3 protein: CASSLLGQGDHKLFF. Written as DNA, the CDR3 is TGTGCCAGCAGCTTATTGGGACAGGGGGATCATAAACTGTTTTTT.